This T cell receptor (beta chain) originates from a study of T-cell reconstitution after alpha-beta-depleted transplantation in children. The CDR3 totals 19 residues. Trimming at V came to 3 bases and at J to 0 bases, leaving 7 bases not matched to a gene. Germline CDR1 and CDR2: LNHNV and YYDKDF (reference sequence). In its sample, this clonotype was seen many times. Its target is not known. During its preparation, the TCRbeta library received unique molecular identifiers. Via MiXCR, TCRdb re-called the PCR reads, giving one row per CDR3 protein. This table has around 580,000 distinct CDR3 sequences, 20% to 25% appearing once. Notes on the study in general: Several hundred expanded graft clones reportedly gave rise to the alpha-beta T cells present about two months after transplant.

The source of this sequence is a boy younger than two who had a stem cell transplant for acute myeloid leukemia, so the T cells may come from the graft donor. Here the sequenced sample was PBMCs, mostly from graft donor cells, taken 360 days after TCRalphabeta/CD19-depleted stem cell transplant. The chain is built from TRBV15 and TRBJ2-1; TRBD2 agrees at 14 bases. The CDR3 bases are TGTGCCACCAGCAGCCTGGGACTAGCGGGGGCCTACTCCTACAATGAGCAGTTCTTC. It codes for CATSSLGLAGAYSYNEQFF. The full variable domain, in which reference TRBV15 and TRBJ2-1 provide the parts outside the CDR3, is DAMVIQNPRYQVTQFGKPVTLSCSQTLNHNVMYWYQQKSSQAPKLLFHYYDKDFNNEADTPDNFQSRRPNTSFCFLDIRSPGLGDTAMYLCATSSLGLAGAYSYNEQFFGPGTRLTVL.